This entry lists 20 T cell receptor beta chains sequenced from one sample in a study of blood T cell repertoires in COVID-19. The table came from immunoSEQ multiplex PCR; TCRdb's copy has only in-frame clones and leaves some out. This sample yields around 230,000 clones, of which roughly nine tenths are seen a single time; approximately 0.66% belongs to the top ten. The sequencing input was peripheral blood. Every receptor here comes from a man aged 40-49 years with acute or convalescent COVID-19.

The rearrangement links TRBV4-1 to TRBJ1-2, with D possibly being TRBD1 (5 bases). Germline V CDR1 and CDR2: MGHRA, YSYEKL. This CDR3 spans 12 amino acids. With 5 bases removed from V and 8 bases from J, the gap between germline ends came to 12 bases. Here the CDR3 reads CASSGASRGYTF. The CDR3, as DNA: TGCGCCAGCAGCGGGGCCAGCCGCGGCTACACCTTC.

The rearrangement links TRBV7-2 to TRBJ1-2; D remains unclear. Looked up from germline, CDR1 is SGHTA and CDR2 is FQGNSA. V gave up 5 bases and J gave up 4 bases, with 8 bases separating them. This CDR3 has 12 amino acids. In DNA, the CDR3 is TGTGCCAGCAGCCCGGACTTCTATGGCTACACCTTC. This translates into CASSPDFYGYTF.

This chain uses TRBV19 with TRBJ1-5; TRBD1 might be the D (5 bases). The CDR3 sequence is 15 residues long. Germline V lookup: CDR1 LNHDA, CDR2 SQIVND (reference sequence). V dropped 7 bases and J dropped 3 bases, with 16 bases sitting between them. The CDR3 spells CASTPGGAPNQPQHF. CDR3 DNA sequence: TGTGCCAGTACTCCCGGTGGGGCTCCCAATCAGCCCCAGCATTTT.

This chain connects TRBV5-6 to TRBJ1-2; maybe TRBD1 (6 bases). Germline V gene data show CDR1 as SGHDT and CDR2 as YYEEEE. Between the trimmed V and J ends, which lost 4 bases and 2 bases, there was a span of 18 bases. The length of the CDR3 is 16 residues. CDR3 DNA sequence: TGTGCCAGCAGCCTGGTTAAATTTACAGGGAACTATGGCTACACCTTC. Protein: CASSLVKFTGNYGYTF.

V and J are TRBV5-1 and TRBJ1-2, with D perhaps TRBD1 (5 bases). The CDR3 totals 15 residues. CDR1 SGHRS and CDR2 YFSETQ come from the germline V gene. V was pared by 0 bases and J by 8 bases, with 17 bases between. The CDR3 is CASSLGPRQTDGYTF. The CDR3 bases are TGCGCCAGCAGCTTGGGCCCCCGACAGACAGACGGCTACACCTTC.

This clone was detected once. The gene calls are TRBV7-9 and TRBJ1-1; a weak D match, TRBD1 (5 bases). The CDR3 has 14 amino acids. V was trimmed by 8 bases and J by 3 bases, leaving 16 bases between them. Germline V gene sequence: CDR1 SEHNR, CDR2 FQNEAQ (reference sequence). The CDR3 DNA sequence: TGTGCCAGCTTGCGGGACCTCGGGGACACTGAAGCTTTCTTT. Translation gives CASLRDLGDTEAFF.

This clone was seen only once. This sequence joins TRBV19 and TRBJ2-7, with D tentatively TRBD1 (6 bases). CDR3 size: 14 residues. Germline V gene lookup returns CDR1 LNHDA and CDR2 SQIVND (reference sequence). The V end lost 9 bases, the J end lost 3 bases, and 18 bases lay between the germline ends. The CDR3 loop reads CASQPSRDNYEQYF. CDR3 bases: TGTGCCAGCCAACCATCGAGGGACAACTACGAGCAGTACTTC.

The chain joins TRBV30 to TRBJ1-4; D is unresolved. The CDR3 runs 12 residues. The V and J ends lost 0 bases and 8 bases respectively, with 7 bases between them. Germline-derived CDR1 and CDR2 are GTSNPN and SVGIG (reference sequence). The DNA for the CDR3 is TGTGCCTGGAGTGTACAATACGAAAAACTGTTTTTT. It is translated as CAWSVQYEKLFF.

This clone was observed a single time. This sequence joins TRBV27 and TRBJ1-1; D not certain. CDR3 length: 14 amino acids. With 3 bases removed from V and 5 bases from J, the gap between germline ends came to 13 bases. The germline CDR1 and CDR2 sequences are MNHEY and SMNVEV (reference sequence). The CDR3 nucleotides are TGTGCCAGCAGTTTGAACTATCTTGGTACTGAAGCTTTCTTT. Translation gives CASSLNYLGTEAFF.

V is TRBV10-1 and J is TRBJ2-6; possible D gene TRBD1, 5 bases. The germline V gene encodes CDR1 WNHNN and CDR2 SYGVQD (reference sequence). Trimming pared 6 bases from V and 0 bases from J, leaving 15 bases between. The CDR3 has 17 residues. The CDR3: CASRRRALGSGANVLTF. The CDR3 DNA follows: TGCGCCAGCAGACGCAGGGCATTAGGCTCTGGGGCCAACGTCCTGACTTTC.

The sample holds one count of this clone. V gene TRBV27 combines with J gene TRBJ2-5, with D tentatively TRBD2 (5 bases). This CDR3 is built from 13 residues. Trimming pared 3 bases from V and 7 bases from J, leaving 12 bases between. Germline V CDR1 and CDR2: MNHEY, SMNVEV (reference sequence). The DNA for the CDR3 is TGTGCCAGCAGTTTGGAGGCAGGCGGGACCCAGTACTTC. This translates into CASSLEAGGTQYF.

This chain uses TRBV11-3 with TRBJ2-2, with TRBD1 matching 9 bases. Germline loops: CDR1 SGHNT, CDR2 YENEEA. The CDR3 is made up of 16 amino acids. V lost 1 base and J lost 1; bases outside the gene matches: 1. The CDR3 bases are TGTGCCAGCAGCTTAGCGGACAGGGGGAACACCGGGGAGCTGTTTTTT. Its translation: CASSLADRGNTGELFF.

The chain carries TRBV28 and TRBJ1-3, with D perhaps TRBD1 (5 bases). Per the germline V gene, CDR1 is MDHEN and CDR2 is SYDVKM. The CDR3 contains 17 residues. The V end was cut by 1 base, the J end by 0 bases, with 13 bases between. Here the CDR3 DNA reads TGTGCCAGCAGTTTATCAGCGGGGGGGTACTCTGGAAACACCATATATTTT. Translated, it gives CASSLSAGGYSGNTIYF.

The chain uses TRBV19 and TRBJ2-7, with a tentative D call TRBD2 (5 bases). The CDR3 is 15 amino acids. Per the germline V gene, CDR1 is LNHDA and CDR2 is SQIVND (reference sequence). V dropped 3 bases and J dropped 5 bases, with 17 bases sitting between them. The CDR3 loop is CASSIGIGGRNEQYF. The CDR3 DNA reads as TGTGCCAGTAGTATTGGTATTGGAGGTCGTAACGAGCAGTACTTC.

The chain combines TRBV28 with TRBJ2-7; TRBD1 aligns across 7 bases. Trimming at V came to 6 bases and at J to 3 bases, leaving 14 bases not matched to a gene. The length of the CDR3 is 16 residues. Germline CDR1 MDHEN, CDR2 SYDVKM. The CDR3 is CASSRPSAGGNYEQYF. CDR3 in DNA: TGTGCCAGCAGCCGGCCCTCCGCAGGGGGAAACTACGAGCAGTACTTC.

The rearrangement uses TRBV7-8 and TRBJ2-1; D might be TRBD2 (5 bases). The CDR3 has 16 amino acids. V was trimmed by 2 bases and J by 4 bases, leaving 15 bases between them. Germline V CDR1 and CDR2: SGHVS, FQNEAQ. The CDR3 here is CASSLTSISSYNEQFF. The CDR3, as DNA: TGTGCCAGCAGCTTAACTAGTATTAGCAGTTACAATGAGCAGTTCTTC.

This clone has just a few counts. This chain links TRBV28 with TRBJ2-3, with TRBD2 matching over 9 bases. The CDR3 has 12 residues. CDR1 and CDR2 (germline): MDHEN, SYDVKM. V gave up 2 bases and J gave up 11 bases; unmatched junction bases: 2. The CDR3 DNA reads TGTGCCAGCAGTTTAGATAGCGGGGGGCAGTATTTT. Translation gives CASSLDSGGQYF.

This sequence joins TRBV4-1 and TRBJ1-2, with D hard to call. The CDR3 sequence is 17 residues long. The germline CDR1 and CDR2 sequences are MGHRA and YSYEKL. V was cut by 7 bases and J by 0 bases, with 21 bases left in between. This CDR3 is CASTPEGLSSTNYGYTF. CDR3 DNA sequence: TGCGCCAGCACCCCTGAGGGCCTAAGTTCCACTAACTATGGCTACACCTTC.

The V gene is TRBV27, the J gene TRBJ1-2; D remains ambiguous. The V gene lost 5 bases and the J gene lost 3 bases, with 13 bases spanning the gap. This CDR3 comprises 14 residues. In germline, CDR1 is MNHEY, CDR2 SMNVEV (reference sequence). CDR3 in amino acids: CASSPRGGYYGYTF. CDR3 nucleotides: TGTGCCAGCAGTCCCCGGGGAGGCTACTATGGCTACACCTTC.

V usage is TRBV2 and J usage is TRBJ1-1; no definite D call. This CDR3 region has 14 residues. V was cut by 5 bases and J by 0 bases, with 10 bases left in between. Per the germline V gene, CDR1 is SNHLY and CDR2 is FYNNEI. CDR3: CASSLAGLNTEAFF. The DNA of the CDR3 is TGTGCCAGCAGTCTAGCGGGCCTGAACACTGAAGCTTTCTTT.